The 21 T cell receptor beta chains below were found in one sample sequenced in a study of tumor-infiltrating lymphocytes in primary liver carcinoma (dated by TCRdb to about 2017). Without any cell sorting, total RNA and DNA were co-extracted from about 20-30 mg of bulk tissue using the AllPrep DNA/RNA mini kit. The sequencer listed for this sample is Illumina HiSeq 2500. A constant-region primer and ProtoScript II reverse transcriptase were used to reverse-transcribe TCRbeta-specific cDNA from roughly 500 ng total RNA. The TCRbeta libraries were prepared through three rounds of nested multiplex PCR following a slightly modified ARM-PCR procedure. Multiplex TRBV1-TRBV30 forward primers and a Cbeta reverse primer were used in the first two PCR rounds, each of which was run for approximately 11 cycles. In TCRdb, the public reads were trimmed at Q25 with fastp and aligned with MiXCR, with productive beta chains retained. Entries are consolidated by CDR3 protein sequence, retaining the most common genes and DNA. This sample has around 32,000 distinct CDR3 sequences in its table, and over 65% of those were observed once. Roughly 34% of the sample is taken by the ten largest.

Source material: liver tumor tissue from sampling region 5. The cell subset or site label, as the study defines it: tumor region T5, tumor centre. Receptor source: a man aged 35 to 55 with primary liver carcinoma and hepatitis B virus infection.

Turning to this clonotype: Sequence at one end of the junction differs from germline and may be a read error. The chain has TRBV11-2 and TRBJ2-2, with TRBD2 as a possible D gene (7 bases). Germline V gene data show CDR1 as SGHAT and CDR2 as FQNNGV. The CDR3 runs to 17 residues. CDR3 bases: TGTGCCAGCAGCATAGCATTAGGGGGGGTGAACACCGGGAAGCTGTTTTTT. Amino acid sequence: CASSIALGGVNTGKLFF.

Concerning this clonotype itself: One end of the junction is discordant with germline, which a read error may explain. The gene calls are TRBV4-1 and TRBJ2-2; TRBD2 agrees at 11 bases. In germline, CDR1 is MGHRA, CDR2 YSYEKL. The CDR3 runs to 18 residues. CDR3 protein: CASSQRPPGLAEIGELFF. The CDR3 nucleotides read TGTGCCAGCAGCCAGCGCCCCCCGGGACTAGCGGAAATCGGGGAGCTGTTTTTT.

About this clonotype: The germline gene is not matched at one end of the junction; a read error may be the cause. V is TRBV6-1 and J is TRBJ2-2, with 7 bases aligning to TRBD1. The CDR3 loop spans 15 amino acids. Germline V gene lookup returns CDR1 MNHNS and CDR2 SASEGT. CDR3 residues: CASNERQGNSGELFF. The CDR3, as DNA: TGTGCCAGCAATGAGCGACAGGGTAACAGCGGGGAGCTGTTTTTT.

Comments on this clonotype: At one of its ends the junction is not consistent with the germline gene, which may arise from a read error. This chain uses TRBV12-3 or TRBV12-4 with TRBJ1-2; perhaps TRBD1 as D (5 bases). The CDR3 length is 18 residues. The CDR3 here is CASSYVRERDDLCYGHTF. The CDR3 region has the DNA TGTGCCAGCAGTTATGTCAGGGAGCGAGACGACCTATGCTATGGCCACACCTTC.

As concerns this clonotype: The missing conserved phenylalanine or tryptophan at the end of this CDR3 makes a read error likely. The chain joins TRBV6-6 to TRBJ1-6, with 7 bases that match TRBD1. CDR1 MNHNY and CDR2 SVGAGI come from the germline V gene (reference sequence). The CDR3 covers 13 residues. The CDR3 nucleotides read TGTGTCAGCAGTCAAACAGGGGATTCACCCCTCCACTCT. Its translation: CVSSQTGDSPLHS.

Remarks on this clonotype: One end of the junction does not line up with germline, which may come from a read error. The CDR3 DNA reads TGTGCCATCAGCCAGGGACTTGATTGGCAGCCCCAGCATTTT. Its translation is CAISQGLDWQPQHF. The chain employs TRBV4-2 and TRBJ1-5; TRBD1 might be the D (5 bases). The CDR3 sequence is 14 residues long. Germline CDR1 reads LGHNA; CDR2 reads YNFKEQ.

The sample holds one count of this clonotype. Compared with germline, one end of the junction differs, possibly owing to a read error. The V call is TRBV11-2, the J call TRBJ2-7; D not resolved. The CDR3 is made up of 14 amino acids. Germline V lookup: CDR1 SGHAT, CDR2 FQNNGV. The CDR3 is CARSLGHGSHVQYF. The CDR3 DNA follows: TGTGCCAGGAGCTTAGGCCACGGCTCCCACGTGCAGTACTTC.

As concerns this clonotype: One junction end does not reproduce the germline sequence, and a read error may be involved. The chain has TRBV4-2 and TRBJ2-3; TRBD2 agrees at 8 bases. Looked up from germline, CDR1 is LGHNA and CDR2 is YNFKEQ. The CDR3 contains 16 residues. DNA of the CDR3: TGTGCCAGCGGCCAAGACCGAGCGGGAGTAAGGGATAGGCAGTATTTT. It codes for CASGQDRAGVRDRQYF.

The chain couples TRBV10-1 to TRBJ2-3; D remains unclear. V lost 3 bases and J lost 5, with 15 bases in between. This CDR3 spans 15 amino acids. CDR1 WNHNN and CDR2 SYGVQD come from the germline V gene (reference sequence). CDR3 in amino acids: CASSDPRVGIDTQYF. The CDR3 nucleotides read TGCGCCAGCAGTGATCCGAGAGTTGGCATAGATACGCAGTATTTT.

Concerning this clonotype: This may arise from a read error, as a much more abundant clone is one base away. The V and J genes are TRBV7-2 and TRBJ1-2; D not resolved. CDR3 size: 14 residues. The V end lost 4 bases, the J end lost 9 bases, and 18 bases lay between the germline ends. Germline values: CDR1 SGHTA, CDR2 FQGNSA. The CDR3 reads CASSSYQSGNCYTF. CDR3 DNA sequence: TGTGCCAGCAGCTCATACCAGTCGGGGAACTGCTACACCTTC.

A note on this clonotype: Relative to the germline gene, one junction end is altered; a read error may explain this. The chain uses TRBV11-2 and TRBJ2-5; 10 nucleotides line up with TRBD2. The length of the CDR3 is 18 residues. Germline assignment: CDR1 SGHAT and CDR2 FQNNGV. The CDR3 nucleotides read TGTGTCAGCGGCTTAGATCCGTGGTCTAGCGGGAGAGGAGAGACCCTGTACTTC. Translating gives CVSGLDPWSSGRGETLYF. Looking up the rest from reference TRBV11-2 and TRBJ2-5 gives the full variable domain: EAGVAQSPRYKIIEKRQSVAFWCNPISGHATLYWYQQILGQGPKLLIQFQNNGVVDDSQLPKDRFSAERLKGVDSTLKIQPAKLEDSAVYLCVSGLDPWSSGRGETLYFGPGTRLLVL.

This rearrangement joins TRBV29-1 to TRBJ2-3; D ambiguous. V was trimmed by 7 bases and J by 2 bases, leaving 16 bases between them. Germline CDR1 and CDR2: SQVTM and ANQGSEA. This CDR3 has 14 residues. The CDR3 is CSASSVQHTDTQYF. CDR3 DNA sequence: TGCAGCGCGAGCTCGGTACAGCACACAGATACGCAGTATTTT.

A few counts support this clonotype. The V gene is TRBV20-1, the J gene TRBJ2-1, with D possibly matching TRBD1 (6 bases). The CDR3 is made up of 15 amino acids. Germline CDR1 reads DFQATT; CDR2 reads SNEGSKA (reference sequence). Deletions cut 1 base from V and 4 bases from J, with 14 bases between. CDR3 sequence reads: CSARGTDRLYNEQFF. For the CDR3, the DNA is TGCAGTGCTAGAGGGACAGACAGACTATACAATGAGCAGTTCTTC.

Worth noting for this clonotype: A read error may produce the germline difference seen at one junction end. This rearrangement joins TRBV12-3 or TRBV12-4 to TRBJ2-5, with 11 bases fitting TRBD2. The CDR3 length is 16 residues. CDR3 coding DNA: TGTGGCAGCAGCCGAACTAGCGGGAGAGCACAAGAGACCCAGTACTTC. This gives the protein CGSSRTSGRAQETQYF.

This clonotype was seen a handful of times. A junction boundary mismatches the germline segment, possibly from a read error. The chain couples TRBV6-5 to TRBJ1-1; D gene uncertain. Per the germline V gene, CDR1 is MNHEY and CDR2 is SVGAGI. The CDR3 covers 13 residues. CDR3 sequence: CASSGQFNTEAIF. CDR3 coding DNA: TGTGCCAGCAGCGGGCAGTTCAACACTGAGGCTATCTTT.

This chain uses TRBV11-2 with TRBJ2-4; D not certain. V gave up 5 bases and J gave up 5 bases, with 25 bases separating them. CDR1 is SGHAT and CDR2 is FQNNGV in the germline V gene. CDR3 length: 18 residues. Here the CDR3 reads CASSPTWASAVAENIQYF. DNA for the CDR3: TGTGCCAGCAGCCCAACTTGGGCTTCCGCGGTGGCCGAAAACATTCAGTACTTC.

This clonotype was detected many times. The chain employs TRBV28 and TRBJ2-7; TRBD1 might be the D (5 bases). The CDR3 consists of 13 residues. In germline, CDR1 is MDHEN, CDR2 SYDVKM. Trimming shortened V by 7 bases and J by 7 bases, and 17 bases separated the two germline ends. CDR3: CASTPFRAGEQYF. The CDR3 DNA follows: TGTGCCAGCACCCCCTTCAGGGCTGGGGAGCAGTACTTC.

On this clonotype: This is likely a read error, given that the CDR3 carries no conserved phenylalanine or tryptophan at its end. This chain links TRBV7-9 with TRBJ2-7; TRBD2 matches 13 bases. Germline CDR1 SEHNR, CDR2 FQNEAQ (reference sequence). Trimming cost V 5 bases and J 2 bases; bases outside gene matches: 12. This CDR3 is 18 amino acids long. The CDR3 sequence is CASSGGTSGNLHPYEQYL. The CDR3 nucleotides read TGTGCCAGCAGCGGCGGGACTAGCGGGAACCTGCATCCCTACGAGCAGTACCTC.

This CDR3 reads CARRRGDRNYGYTF. Written as DNA, the CDR3 is TGCGCCCGCCGCCGAGGGGACAGGAACTATGGCTACACCTTC. The chain uses TRBV4-1 and TRBJ1-2; TRBD1 aligns across 8 bases. Trimming removed 11 bases from V and 2 bases from J; junction bases left unmatched: 10. The CDR3 runs 14 residues. Germline CDR1 reads MGHRA; CDR2 reads YSYEKL.

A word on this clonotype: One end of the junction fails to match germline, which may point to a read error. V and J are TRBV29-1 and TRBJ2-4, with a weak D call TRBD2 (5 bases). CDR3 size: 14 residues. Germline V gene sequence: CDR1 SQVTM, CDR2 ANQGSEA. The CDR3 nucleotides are TGCAGCGTTGTTTTTTCGGGGATCCAAAACATTCATTACTTT. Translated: CSVVFSGIQNIHYF.

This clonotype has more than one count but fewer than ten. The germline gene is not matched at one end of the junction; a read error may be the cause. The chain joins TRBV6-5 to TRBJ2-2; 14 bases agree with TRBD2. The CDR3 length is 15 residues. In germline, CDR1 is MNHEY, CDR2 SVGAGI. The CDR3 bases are TGTGCCAGCAGGGGGACTAGCGGGGGTCTTGAGGAGCTGCTTTTT. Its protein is CASRGTSGGLEELLF.